This T cell receptor (beta chain) derives from a study of cytomegalovirus exposure and HLA in healthy donors. For the study at large: Out of 398 genotyped donors, approximately 84% belonged to the Caucasian-associated ancestry cluster.

Study-level points and caveats: Usually a TCR sequence was rare, but some public TCRs were found in many donors.

This PCR relied on a set of 60 Vbeta primers and 13 Jbeta primers. Sequenced by immunoSEQ multiplex PCR; TCRdb stores in-frame clones only, minus some. Here the sample spans some 76,000 clones, about four fifths being singletons. A note on this clone: What it recognizes is unknown.

Germline-derived CDR1 and CDR2 are SGHVS and FNYEAQ. CDR3 length: 13 residues. The V gene lost 5 bases and the J gene lost 5 bases, with 11 bases spanning the gap. The sequencing sample was made of PBMCs. The receptor was isolated from a woman between 35 and 50 years old in good health and CMV-seropositive. The chain links TRBV7-6 to TRBJ2-3; possible D gene TRBD2, 6 bases. CDR3: CASSGLSGDTQYF. The CDR3 nucleotides read TGTGCCAGCAGCGGACTAAGCGGAGATACGCAGTATTTT. The whole variable domain, filled in from reference TRBV7-6 and TRBJ2-3, reads GAGVSQSPRYKVTKRGQDVALRCDPISGHVSLYWYRQALGQGPEFLTYFNYEAQQDKSGLPNDRFSAERPEGSISTLTIQRTEQRDSAMYRCASSGLSGDTQYFGPGTRLTVL.